A single sample gave rise to the 28 T cell receptor beta chains below, sequenced in a study of T cell responses to AZD1222 COVID-19 vaccine. Clones were read by immunoSEQ multiplex PCR, and TCRdb kept only the in-frame ones, dropping some. The sample includes roughly 150,000 clones, 90% of them seen just once. The sample in question was peripheral blood, obtained 28 days after the second AZD1222 dose. These receptors all come from an adult who received the AZD1222 COVID-19 vaccine.

The rearrangement joins TRBV4-1 to TRBJ1-2; D perhaps matches TRBD1 (6 bases). This CDR3 has 16 amino acids. From germline, CDR1 is MGHRA and CDR2 YSYEKL. Trimming cost V 3 bases and J 6 bases, with 20 bases left between them. The CDR3 is CASSHAGQSHKDGYTF. CDR3 nucleotides: TGCGCCAGCAGCCACGCCGGACAGTCCCATAAGGATGGCTACACCTTC.

The V gene is TRBV6-5, the J gene TRBJ2-3; a weak D match, TRBD2 (6 bases). V lost 4 bases and J 2 bases, leaving 13 bases between the germline ends. The CDR3 length is 15 residues. Per the germline V gene, CDR1 is MNHEY and CDR2 is SVGAGI. The CDR3 protein is CASSFTSYYTDTQYF. DNA of the CDR3: TGTGCCAGCAGTTTCACTAGCTACTACACAGATACGCAGTATTTT.

The chain joins TRBV6-5 to TRBJ1-2; 11 bases fit TRBD1. V lost 4 bases and J lost 3; bases outside the gene matches: 4. Germline V gene sequence: CDR1 MNHEY, CDR2 SVGAGI. The CDR3 has 15 residues. The CDR3 DNA follows: TGTGCCAGCAGTTGGACAGGGGGCGGCGACTATGGCTACACCTTC. Amino acid sequence: CASSWTGGGDYGYTF.

V is TRBV4-1 and J is TRBJ2-5; TRBD1 aligns across 7 bases. The junction had 5 bases not matched to a gene; V was cut back by 6 bases and J by 1 base. The V gene's germline CDR1 is MGHRA and CDR2 YSYEKL. The CDR3 loop spans 14 amino acids. The DNA for the CDR3 is TGCGCCAGCAGACCGACAGGGCCCCAAGAGACCCAGTACTTC. Its translation is CASRPTGPQETQYF.

The chain is built from TRBV6-5 and TRBJ1-2; no definite D call. From germline, CDR1 is MNHEY and CDR2 SVGAGI. The CDR3 runs 13 residues. V lost 4 bases, J lost 7 bases, and 13 bases lay in between. In DNA form, the CDR3 reads TGTGCCAGCAGTTCGCGAAGTCCTGCTGGCTACACCTTC. It encodes CASSSRSPAGYTF.

The rearrangement uses TRBV27 and TRBJ1-5; D gene ambiguous. Germline lookup yields CDR1 MNHEY and CDR2 SMNVEV (reference sequence). Trimming stripped 2 bases from V and 0 bases from J, with 8 bases between. This CDR3 is built from 15 residues. The CDR3 DNA follows: TGTGCCAGCAGTTTAGCCAAGAATAGCAATCAGCCCCAGCATTTT. It specifies CASSLAKNSNQPQHF.

The genes are TRBV7-9 and TRBJ1-1, with D perhaps matching TRBD1 (5 bases). The CDR3 is made up of 13 amino acids. The germline V gene has CDR1 SEHNR and CDR2 FQNEAQ (reference sequence). V was shortened by 5 bases and J by 1 base, with 8 bases between the two germline ends. CDR3 amino acids: CASSGDGNTEAFF. CDR3 sequence (DNA): TGTGCCAGCAGCGGGGACGGGAACACTGAAGCTTTCTTT. Full variable domain (outside the CDR3, taken from reference TRBV7-9 and TRBJ1-1): DTGVSQNPRHKITKRGQNVTFRCDPISEHNRLYWYRQTLGQGPEFLTYFQNEAQLEKSRLLSDRFSAERPKGSFSTLEIQRTEQGDSAMYLCASSGDGNTEAFFGQGTRLTVV.

This clone was counted only a few times. Distinct nucleotide sequences in the sample also encode this CDR3. The rearrangement uses TRBV18 and TRBJ1-2; maybe TRBD1 (5 bases). The germline V gene encodes CDR1 KGHSH and CDR2 LQKENI. CDR3 size: 14 residues. Between the trimmed V and J ends, which lost 0 bases and 4 bases, there was a span of 9 bases. In nucleotides, the CDR3 is TGTGCCAGCTCACCACCGACAGAAAGCTATGGCTACACCTTC. Residues: CASSPPTESYGYTF.

V gene TRBV4-1 combines with J gene TRBJ2-1; maybe TRBD2 (5 bases). There are 16 residues in the CDR3. Germline loops: CDR1 MGHRA, CDR2 YSYEKL. V lost 1 base and J lost 4, with 14 bases in between. The CDR3 DNA reads TGCGCCAGCAGCCAAGGTGGGCTACGAGGGTACAATGAGCAGTTCTTC. Translated: CASSQGGLRGYNEQFF.

V usage is TRBV18 and J usage is TRBJ2-5; no reliable D call. The V gene lost 2 bases and the J gene lost 3 bases, with 7 bases spanning the gap. CDR3 length: 13 residues. Germline V gene data show CDR1 as KGHSH and CDR2 as LQKENI. CDR3 nucleotides: TGTGCCAGCTCACCAAGCCAGAAAGAGACCCAGTACTTC. Translated, it gives CASSPSQKETQYF.

The chain recombines TRBV2 with TRBJ1-6; 10 bases agree with TRBD1. Trimming at V came to 5 bases and at J to 14 bases, leaving 9 bases not matched to a gene. Per the germline V gene, CDR1 is SNHLY and CDR2 is FYNNEI. This CDR3 comprises 14 residues. CDR3 DNA: TGTGCCAGCAGTCTGGGACAGGGGCCTTTCGCCCTCCACTTT. It yields the protein CASSLGQGPFALHF.

The CDR3 DNA sequence: TGCGCCAGCAGCTTGATCCCCAGTTTGGGACCACGCGAGCAGTACTTC. Its translation: CASSLIPSLGPREQYF. The chain combines TRBV5-1 with TRBJ2-7; D tentatively reads TRBD1 or TRBD2 (5 bases each). Per germline, CDR1 SGHRS and CDR2 YFSETQ. The V end was cut by 1 base, the J end by 6 bases, with 20 bases between. The CDR3 has 16 residues.

J is TRBJ2-3 and V is TRBV10-3; 9 positions match TRBD2. V was pared by 3 bases and J by 1 base, with 11 bases of the junction left unmatched. CDR1 ENHRY and CDR2 SYGVKD come from the germline V gene. This CDR3 is 18 amino acids long. This CDR3 is CAISEGSGGPFGTDTQYF. CDR3 nucleotides: TGTGCCATCAGTGAAGGTAGCGGGGGTCCTTTTGGCACAGATACGCAGTATTTT.

The chain couples TRBV9 to TRBJ2-3, with TRBD2 identical over 9 bases. The CDR3 covers 18 residues. J lost 2 bases, V lost 0 bases, and 10 bases had no gene match. From germline, CDR1 is SGDLS and CDR2 YYNGEE. The CDR3 is CASSVGKAGGALTDTQYF. The CDR3 region has the DNA TGTGCCAGCAGCGTAGGGAAGGCGGGGGGGGCTCTCACAGATACGCAGTATTTT.

The chain couples TRBV7-2 to TRBJ2-3; a possible D gene is TRBD1 (5 bases). Trimming cost V 5 bases and J 3 bases, with 6 bases left between them. From germline, CDR1 is SGHTA and CDR2 FQGNSA. This CDR3 has 12 residues. In DNA form, the CDR3 reads TGTGCCAGCAGCCCAGGGACAGATACGCAGTATTTT. Residues: CASSPGTDTQYF.

The chain is built from TRBV9 and TRBJ1-1; 7 bases line up with TRBD1. The CDR3 is 14 amino acids. Unmatched junction bases numbered 5, after V lost 5 bases and J lost 1 base. The germline V gene encodes CDR1 SGDLS and CDR2 YYNGEE. The CDR3 coding sequence is TGTGCCAGCAGTCCACAGGGGTGGAACACTGAAGCTTTCTTT. Protein product: CASSPQGWNTEAFF. The complete variable domain, with remaining parts taken from reference TRBV9 and TRBJ1-1, reads DSGVTQTPKHLITATGQRVTLRCSPRSGDLSVYWYQQSLDQGLQFLIQYYNGEERAKGNILERFSAQQFPDLHSELNLSSLELGDSALYFCASSPQGWNTEAFFGQGTRLTVV.

The V call is TRBV10-3, the J call TRBJ1-1; 8 nucleotides line up with TRBD1. The length of the CDR3 is 14 residues. V shed 6 bases and J 4 bases; nucleotides not matched to a gene: 7. CDR1 and CDR2 from the germline V gene are ENHRY and SYGVKD. The CDR3 sequence: CAIRSSGGPTEAFF. CDR3 DNA: TGTGCCATCAGATCATCAGGGGGCCCCACTGAAGCTTTCTTT.

The chain combines TRBV10-3 with TRBJ2-5; D may be TRBD1 (6 bases). Germline V gene sequence: CDR1 ENHRY, CDR2 SYGVKD. There are 15 residues in the CDR3. V shed 2 bases and J shed 3 bases, with 13 bases lying between them. The CDR3, as DNA: TGTGCCATCAGTGAGCCGGACAGATACAAAGAGACCCAGTACTTC. It translates to CAISEPDRYKETQYF.

This rearrangement joins TRBV29-1 to TRBJ1-1, with D possibly matching TRBD1 (5 bases). The CDR3 totals 12 residues. The V and J ends lost 6 bases and 0 bases respectively, with 8 bases between them. The germline V gene encodes CDR1 SQVTM and CDR2 ANQGSEA. Here the CDR3 reads CSVGRMNTEAFF. CDR3 nucleotides: TGCAGCGTGGGACGGATGAACACTGAAGCTTTCTTT. The full variable domain, in which reference TRBV29-1 and TRBJ1-1 provide the parts outside the CDR3, is SAVISQKPSRDICQRGTSLTIQCQVDSQVTMMFWYRQQPGQSLTLIATANQGSEATYESGFVIDKFPISRPNLTFSTLTVSNMSPEDSSIYLCSVGRMNTEAFFGQGTRLTVV.

The V call is TRBV19, the J call TRBJ1-1, with D perhaps TRBD1 (5 bases). CDR1 LNHDA and CDR2 SQIVND come from the germline V gene (reference sequence). The CDR3 length is 13 residues. Between the trimmed V and J ends, which lost 4 bases and 4 bases, there was a span of 10 bases. The CDR3 bases are TGTGCCAGTAGTACCGACAGATTCACTGAAGCTTTCTTT. Encoded protein: CASSTDRFTEAFF.

This chain joins TRBV29-1 and TRBJ1-2, with D unclear. CDR1 SQVTM and CDR2 ANQGSEA come from the germline V gene. V lost 7 bases, J lost 2 bases, and 11 bases lay in between. The CDR3 runs to 12 residues. The CDR3 DNA reads TGCAGCGGAAAGACAAGAAACTATGGCTACACCTTC. Its protein is CSGKTRNYGYTF. The full variable domain, completed using reference TRBV29-1 and TRBJ1-2, is SAVISQKPSRDICQRGTSLTIQCQVDSQVTMMFWYRQQPGQSLTLIATANQGSEATYESGFVIDKFPISRPNLTFSTLTVSNMSPEDSSIYLCSGKTRNYGYTFGSGTRLTVV.

This chain uses TRBV5-1 with TRBJ1-6; the D is unclear. Germline CDR1 SGHRS, CDR2 YFSETQ. The length of the CDR3 is 13 residues. Trimming shortened V by 6 bases and J by 3 bases, and 7 bases separated the two germline ends. The CDR3: CASNRDYNSPLHF. Written as DNA, the CDR3 is TGCGCCAGCAATAGGGACTATAATTCACCCCTCCACTTT.

J is TRBJ2-1 and V is TRBV28; 9 bases match TRBD2. With 5 bases clipped from V and 4 bases from J, the junction kept 9 bases outside the gene matches. Germline V gene lookup returns CDR1 MDHEN and CDR2 SYDVKM. The CDR3 is made up of 16 amino acids. Written as DNA, the CDR3 is TGTGCCAGCAGTCCAGTCAGCGGGAGGTTTTACAATGAGCAGTTCTTC. It yields the protein CASSPVSGRFYNEQFF.

The CDR3 DNA is TGTGCCAGCAGCGAACAGGGTGGCTACACCTTC. It codes for CASSEQGGYTF. The chain is built from TRBV9 and TRBJ1-2, with D possibly being TRBD1 (6 bases). Trimming pared 3 bases from V and 7 bases from J, leaving 7 bases between. Germline CDR1 SGDLS, CDR2 YYNGEE. The CDR3 spans 11 residues.

V and J are TRBV6-1 and TRBJ2-1; 9 bases are a match to TRBD2. In germline, CDR1 is MNHNS, CDR2 SASEGT. With 4 bases clipped from V and 8 bases from J, the junction kept 18 bases outside the gene matches. CDR3 length: 18 amino acids. CDR3 nucleotide sequence: TGTGCCAGCAGTGGACCTAAGGAGGCTAGCGGGATTTGGTATGAGCAGTTCTTC. Protein: CASSGPKEASGIWYEQFF.

This chain links TRBV7-9 with TRBJ2-2; tentatively, D is TRBD1 (6 bases). The CDR3 length is 13 residues. The V end was cut by 8 bases, the J end by 3 bases, with 10 bases between. Germline V gene data show CDR1 as SEHNR and CDR2 as FQNEAQ (reference sequence). The CDR3 reads CASGGTDTGELFF. CDR3 DNA sequence: TGTGCCAGCGGGGGCACGGACACCGGGGAGCTGTTTTTT.

This chain joins TRBV28 and TRBJ1-2; weak D call: TRBD1 (6 bases). Germline values: CDR1 MDHEN, CDR2 SYDVKM. This CDR3 has 15 amino acids. Trimming removed 4 bases from V and 7 bases from J, with 19 bases in between. CDR3 sequence reads: CASSYPRGGLGGYTF. Written as DNA, the CDR3 is TGTGCCAGCAGTTACCCCCGGGGGGGGCTTGGTGGCTACACCTTC.

The chain has TRBV28 and TRBJ1-4; 9 bases agree with TRBD1. Germline V gene data show CDR1 as MDHEN and CDR2 as SYDVKM. CDR3 length equals 15 residues. With 1 base clipped from V and 5 bases from J, the junction kept 2 bases outside the gene matches. Here the CDR3 DNA reads TGTGCCAGCAGTTTATTTGGGACAGGGAATGAAAAACTGTTTTTT. It specifies CASSLFGTGNEKLFF. The full variable domain, completed using reference TRBV28 and TRBJ1-4, is DVKVTQSSRYLVKRTGEKVFLECVQDMDHENMFWYRQDPGLGLRLIYFSYDVKMKEKGDIPEGYSVSREKKERFSLILESASTNQTSMYLCASSLFGTGNEKLFFGSGTQLSVL.